This TCR beta chain was sequenced during a study of blood T cells in healthy people across ages. The CDR3 is 18 amino acids. V lost 3 bases, J lost 0 bases, and 18 bases lay in between. Study observations and caveats: A roughly linear age-dependent decrease characterized TCR beta diversity per million T cells. Naive CD4+ cells and diversity were both higher in long-lived donors than in aged donors. It was held that the diversity estimates obtained from one million T cells were underestimates.

Next came a second PCR, run for about 6 to 12 cycles, which used a sample-barcoded 5' primer along with a J-beta primer mix. MiXCR, applied by TCRdb to the 5' RACE reads, yields one record per CDR3 protein. The sample includes some 1.7 million distinct CDR3 sequences, 28% of them seen just once. As concerns this clonotype: Its antigen is currently unknown.

The TCR comes from a woman in her thirties in good health. This chain links TRBV12-3 or TRBV12-4 with TRBJ1-5, with a tentative D call TRBD1 (6 bases). Sequencing was done on a sample of blood. The CDR3 sequence: CASSFQGNRAYSNQPQHF. In nucleotides, the CDR3 is TGTGCCAGCAGTTTCCAGGGGAATAGGGCCTATAGCAATCAGCCCCAGCATTTT.